The next 21 T cell receptor beta chains were all read from a single sample in a study of CD8 T cells in Susac syndrome. Random-hexamer reverse transcription was applied to 0.5 to 1 ug RNA. TCRdb processed the immunoSEQ multiplex PCR reads anew with MiXCR; each CDR3 protein has one entry. The data show around 180,000 distinct CDR3 sequences, with roughly 94% seen just once and roughly 0.12% held by the top ten. Sequenced sample: CD4+ T cells from PBMCs. The source is a human donor with Susac syndrome.

The chain's CDR3 is CASSQDNSNQPQHF. CDR3 nucleotides: TGTGCCAGCAGCCAAGATAATAGCAATCAGCCCCAGCATTTT. The chain is built from TRBV4-2 and TRBJ1-5; unclear D gene. The CDR3 has 14 residues. The germline V and J ends were trimmed by 0 bases and 0 bases, with 3 bases remaining between them. The germline gives CDR1 LGHNA, CDR2 YNFKEQ.

The chain recombines TRBV20-1 with TRBJ2-3; the D gene could be TRBD1 or TRBD2 (6 bases each). V was pared by 7 bases and J by 5 bases, with 16 bases between. The V gene's germline CDR1 is DFQATT and CDR2 SNEGSKA (reference sequence). CDR3 size: 13 residues. The CDR3 nucleotides are TGCAGTGATAGGGGGTCGGGGGTAGATACGCAGTATTTT. Translation gives CSDRGSGVDTQYF.

J is TRBJ2-3 and V is TRBV12-3 or TRBV12-4; TRBD2 is a possible D gene (7 bases). V shed 5 bases and J shed 8 bases, with 17 bases lying between them. The CDR3 has 14 amino acids. The CDR3: CASSRGAIKGTQYF. The CDR3 coding sequence is TGTGCCAGCAGTCGGGGGGCCATTAAAGGTACGCAGTATTTT.

The chain couples TRBV21-1 to TRBJ2-3. TRBV21-1 is a pseudogene. The CDR3 consists of 12 residues. Here the CDR3 DNA reads TGTGCCAGCAGCGCGCAGCCAGATACGCAGTATTTT. Translating gives CASSAQPDTQYF.

The chain is built from TRBV29-1 and TRBJ2-5; TRBD1 is a possible D gene (6 bases). Germline assignment: CDR1 SQVTM and CDR2 ANQGSEA. The CDR3 runs 15 residues. V lost 6 bases, J lost 5 bases, and 22 bases lay in between. CDR3 in DNA: TGCAGCGTGTCGGGCCTAGGGGGTTTGGGGGAGACCCAGTACTTC. Amino acids: CSVSGLGGLGETQYF.

V is TRBV27 and J is TRBJ2-7; 9 bases match TRBD1. CDR3 length equals 16 residues. CDR1 MNHEY and CDR2 SMNVEV come from the germline V gene (reference sequence). J was trimmed by 4 bases and V by 6 bases; bases with no gene match: 13. Here the CDR3 reads CASSLGRGQGGYEQYF. The CDR3 bases are TGTGCCAGCAGCTTGGGGCGGGGACAGGGAGGTTACGAGCAGTACTTC.

The chain carries TRBV6-1 and TRBJ1-2, with 9 bases identical to TRBD1. Germline loops: CDR1 MNHNS, CDR2 SASEGT. CDR3 length: 13 amino acids. Germline trimming cut 11 bases from V and 8 bases from J; bases unmatched to any gene: 12. Written as DNA, the CDR3 is TGTGCCTCAAAGCCCCGGGACAGGGACGGCTACACCTTC. Translation gives CASKPRDRDGYTF.

J is TRBJ2-3 and V is TRBV29-1; a weak D match, TRBD1 (6 bases). The CDR3 has 12 residues. The V and J ends lost 6 bases and 4 bases respectively, with 11 bases between them. Germline V gene lookup returns CDR1 SQVTM and CDR2 ANQGSEA. CDR3: CSVSTGSDTQYF. CDR3 nucleotide sequence: TGCAGCGTCAGTACAGGGTCAGATACGCAGTATTTT.

The V and J genes are TRBV5-4 and TRBJ2-1; perhaps TRBD1 as D (5 bases). The CDR3 is 15 amino acids. Trimming removed 0 bases from V and 5 bases from J, with 12 bases in between. CDR1 and CDR2 (germline): SGHNT, YYREEE (reference sequence). CDR3 protein: CASSLEGPRNNEQFF. As DNA, the CDR3 is TGTGCCAGCAGCTTGGAGGGGCCGAGGAACAATGAGCAGTTCTTC.

V and J are TRBV29-1 and TRBJ2-5, with 7 bases lining up with TRBD1. The CDR3 covers 11 residues. Germline assignment: CDR1 SQVTM and CDR2 ANQGSEA. DNA for the CDR3: TGCTCAGGGGACAGACAAGAGACCCAGTACTTC. Its protein is CSGDRQETQYF.

This chain joins TRBV15 and TRBJ1-6; TRBD1 agrees at 10 bases. Germline CDR1 reads LNHNV; CDR2 reads YYDKDF (reference sequence). After removal of 3 bases from V and 10 bases from J, the junction contained 12 bases not matched to a gene. The CDR3 covers 17 residues. The CDR3 region is CATSSSKGTGVGSPLHF. For the CDR3, the DNA is TGTGCCACCAGCAGTTCCAAAGGGACAGGGGTTGGGTCACCCCTCCACTTT.

This chain connects TRBV25-1 to TRBJ2-5; D gene ambiguous. Germline V gene sequence: CDR1 MGHDK, CDR2 SYGVNS. This CDR3 region has 14 residues. Trimming removed 6 bases from V and 1 base from J, with 12 bases in between. The CDR3 DNA is TGTGCCAGCAGCAAACATGGTACCCAAGAGACCCAGTACTTC. Translating it yields CASSKHGTQETQYF.

This sequence joins TRBV6-6 and TRBJ2-7, with D unresolved. CDR1 MNHNY and CDR2 SVGAGI come from the germline V gene (reference sequence). Trimming removed 5 bases from V and 0 bases from J, with 5 bases in between. The CDR3 has 12 amino acids. The CDR3 coding sequence is TGTGCCAGCAGTAAGAGCTCCTACGAGCAGTACTTC. Residues: CASSKSSYEQYF.

V usage is TRBV5-6 and J usage is TRBJ1-5; D gene ambiguous. The CDR3 length is 12 residues. Looked up from germline, CDR1 is SGHDT and CDR2 is YYEEEE. V was shortened by 6 bases and J by 7 bases, with 11 bases between the two germline ends. The chain's CDR3 is CASTRPGQPQHF. The CDR3 nucleotides read TGTGCCAGCACCCGTCCGGGACAGCCCCAGCATTTT. Full variable domain (missing parts from reference TRBV5-6 and TRBJ1-5): DAGVTQSPTHLIKTRGQQVTLRCSPKSGHDTVSWYQQALGQGPQFIFQYYEEEERQRGNFPDRFSGHQFPNYSSELNVNALLLGDSALYLCASTRPGQPQHFGDGTRLSIL.

The chain employs TRBV12-3 or TRBV12-4 and TRBJ2-1, with 8 positions matching TRBD2. V shed 5 bases and J 7 bases; nucleotides not matched to a gene: 10. This CDR3 is 15 amino acids long. In DNA, the CDR3 is TGTGCCAGCAGTCCCCCGGGGGGGCCCTCGAATGAGCAGTTCTTC. Amino acids: CASSPPGGPSNEQFF.

In this sample, this clonotype turned up a few times. The CDR3 nucleotides are TGCGCCAGCAGCCCCACGGACAGGGCTGGCGGGGAGCTGTTTTTT. The encoded protein is CASSPTDRAGGELFF. The chain carries TRBV4-1 and TRBJ2-2, with 8 bases lining up with TRBD1. The germline CDR1 and CDR2 sequences are MGHRA and YSYEKL. The CDR3 consists of 15 residues. The V segment lost 4 bases and the J segment 7 bases; nucleotides outside the gene matches: 8.

V gene TRBV7-3 combines with J gene TRBJ1-6; D call uncertain. V shed 1 base and J shed 2 bases, with 12 bases lying between them. Germline CDR1 reads SGHTA; CDR2 reads FQGTGA. This CDR3 spans 17 amino acids. In DNA form, the CDR3 reads TGTGCCAGCAGCTTAATGACCGGTGGGACCTATAATTCACCCCTCCACTTT. Protein sequence: CASSLMTGGTYNSPLHF.

The rearrangement links TRBV29-1 to TRBJ1-5, with 7 bases fitting TRBD1. The junction had 11 bases not matched to a gene; V was cut back by 8 bases and J by 7 bases. The CDR3 has 13 residues. Germline-derived CDR1 and CDR2 are SQVTM and ANQGSEA. The CDR3 region is CSSLLGGEQPQHF. CDR3 nucleotide sequence: TGCAGCTCCTTGTTAGGGGGCGAGCAGCCCCAGCATTTT.

The gene calls are TRBV30 and TRBJ2-1; 8 bases fit TRBD1. This CDR3 region has 16 residues. The V and J ends lost 3 bases and 6 bases, in that order; junction bases with no gene match: 13. Germline V gene sequence: CDR1 GTSNPN, CDR2 SVGIG (reference sequence). The CDR3 nucleotides are TGTGCCTGGAGAGACCGGACAGGGAGGTCCAGCAATGAGCAGTTCTTC. Amino acid sequence: CAWRDRTGRSSNEQFF.

V is TRBV10-3 and J is TRBJ1-6, with 7 nucleotides matching TRBD1. The ends lost 6 bases at V and 13 bases at J; junction bases unmatched: 12. This CDR3 is 14 amino acids long. Germline assignment: CDR1 ENHRY and CDR2 SYGVKD. This chain's CDR3 is CAIRSGTAGEPLHF. The CDR3 DNA is TGTGCCATCAGGTCCGGGACAGCTGGAGAGCCCCTCCACTTT.

The chain links TRBV6-6 to TRBJ2-2; maybe TRBD1 (6 bases). V lost 5 bases, J lost 6 bases, and 13 bases lay in between. This CDR3 spans 14 amino acids. Germline V gene data show CDR1 as MNHNY and CDR2 as SVGAGI (reference sequence). Here the CDR3 DNA reads TGTGCCAGCAGTACCCTGACAGGCGCCGGGGAGCTGTTTTTT. Amino acids: CASSTLTGAGELFF.